The rows below give T cell receptor beta chains drawn from one sample of a study of shared T cell receptors in the human thymus. The table came from immunoSEQ multiplex PCR; TCRdb's copy has only in-frame clones and leaves some out. The table has hundreds of thousands of clones, 70% to 90% seen once; the top ten hold under 0.01%. These same records also appear under a second study, on human thymus T cells.

Sequencing input: thymocytes. Receptors originate from a boy in the first two years of life with a congenital heart defect. Each CDR3 is given with its conserved first and last residue. The order of the fields is J gene, clone size, D gene, V gene, CDR3 protein, CDR3 DNA. The D gene is left open where the match is weak. Size tells how often a clone was seen (once, few, many) or the class of an expanded clone, and some rows leave it out.

>TRBJ1-5|.|TRBD1|TRBV27
CASSTNRGNQPQHF
TGTGCCAGCAGTACTAACAGGGGAAATCAGCCCCAGCATTTT
>TRBJ1-5|.|.|TRBV5-4
CASSLGGGGGNQPQHF
TGTGCCAGCAGCTTGGGGGGCGGGGGAGGCAATCAGCCCCAGCATTTT
>TRBJ2-5|.|.|TRBV4-1
CASSQGGETQYF
TGCGCCAGCAGCCAAGGCGGGGAGACCCAGTACTTC
>TRBJ1-2|.|.|TRBV5-6
CASSWRDLPYYGYTF
TGTGCCAGCAGCTGGCGGGACCTCCCCTACTATGGCTACACCTTC
>TRBJ1-6|.|.|TRBV7-9
CASSLVGAYRDHSPLHF
TGTGCCAGCAGCTTAGTAGGGGCGTACAGGGATCATTCACCCCTCCACTTT
>TRBJ1-1|once|.|TRBV28
CASSFGQLNTEAFF
TGTGCCAGCAGTTTTGGGCAGCTGAACACTGAAGCTTTCTTT
>TRBJ2-7|.|.|TRBV29-1
CSVVSSENPYEQYF
TGCAGCGTTGTATCCAGCGAGAATCCCTACGAGCAGTACTTC
>TRBJ2-7|.|TRBD2|TRBV7-8
CASRVKLAGGPYEQYF
TGTGCCAGCAGGGTCAAACTAGCGGGGGGCCCCTACGAGCAGTACTTC
>TRBJ2-2|.|TRBD2|TRBV27
CASSPWTSVAGELFF
TGTGCCAGCAGTCCCTGGACTAGTGTGGCCGGGGAGCTGTTTTTT
>TRBJ2-3|.|.|TRBV4-2
CASSQGQAGRTDTQYF
TGTGCCAGCAGCCAAGGGCAGGCGGGACGCACAGATACGCAGTATTTT
>TRBJ2-7|.|.|TRBV6-6
CASTTGPRGYAYEQYF
TGTGCCAGCACCACGGGGCCCAGGGGATATGCCTACGAGCAGTACTTC
>TRBJ1-2|once|TRBD1|TRBV28
CASSTPGQDGYTF
TGTGCCAGCAGTACCCCCGGACAGGATGGCTACACCTTC
>TRBJ2-5|.|TRBD2|TRBV2
CASSERAPPGLAGGGNETQYF
TGTGCCAGCAGTGAAAGAGCCCCTCCTGGGCTAGCGGGAGGGGGGAATGAGACCCAGTACTTC
>TRBJ2-5|.|.|TRBV25-1
CASSERSQETQYF
TGTGCCAGCAGTGAGCGGTCACAAGAGACCCAGTACTTC
>TRBJ2-7|once|TRBD2|TRBV10-3
CATLGGGTYEQYF
TGTGCCACCCTGGGGGGGGGAACCTACGAGCAGTACTTC
>TRBJ2-5|.|TRBD2|TRBV7-6
CASSLSGGRETQYF
TGTGCCAGCAGCTTATCCGGGGGGAGGGAGACCCAGTACTTC
>TRBJ2-2|.|TRBD1|TRBV7-6
CASSRTRDRNTGELFF
TGTGCCAGCAGCAGAACCCGGGACAGGAACACCGGGGAGCTGTTTTTT
>TRBJ2-1|.|TRBD2|TRBV28
CASSLSPLPQPKRDSYNEQFF
TGTGCCAGCAGTTTATCTCCCCTCCCCCAACCTAAGCGGGACTCCTACAATGAGCAGTTCTTC
>TRBJ2-5|.|TRBD2|TRBV7-9
CASSPPPAGGRETQYF
TGTGCCAGCAGCCCCCCGCCAGCGGGGGGTCGTGAGACCCAGTACTTC
>TRBJ2-7|.|.|TRBV4-1
CASSQDLSRDEQYF
TGCGCCAGCAGCCAAGATCTCTCCCGGGACGAGCAGTACTTC
>TRBJ2-5|.|.|TRBV7-2
CASSFILPALGRQETQYF
TGTGCCAGCAGCTTTATCTTGCCTGCCCTCGGTCGGCAAGAGACCCAGTACTTC
>TRBJ1-6|.|.|TRBV2
CASSHSPGLIRSPLHF
TGTGCCAGCAGTCATTCTCCGGGACTTATTCGTTCACCCCTCCACTTT
>TRBJ2-7|.|.|TRBV11-2
CASSLGRVKAESSYEQYF
TGTGCCAGCAGCTTAGGCAGGGTGAAGGCCGAAAGCTCCTACGAGCAGTACTTC
>TRBJ2-5|.|TRBD1|TRBV5-5
CASSFSQGEMTQETQYF
TGTGCCAGCAGCTTTTCTCAGGGGGAGATGACCCAAGAGACCCAGTACTTC
>TRBJ2-1|.|TRBD2|TRBV4-2
CSGLAGPLYNEQFF
TGTTCGGGACTAGCGGGGCCTCTCTACAATGAGCAGTTCTTC
>TRBJ2-1|once|TRBD1|TRBV6-4
CASSDSPDRGPNEQFF
TGTGCCAGCAGTGACTCGCCGGACAGGGGCCCTAATGAGCAGTTCTTC
>TRBJ1-2|.|TRBD1|TRBV9
CASSVTRQGLSFGGYTF
TGTGCCAGCAGCGTCACCCGACAGGGCTTATCGTTTGGTGGCTACACCTTC
>TRBJ2-5|.|.|TRBV5-1
CASSLEVRGARIWSETQYF
TGCGCCAGCAGTTTGGAGGTGAGAGGAGCCCGCATATGGTCAGAGACCCAGTACTTC
>TRBJ2-7|.|TRBD1|TRBV7-9
CASSTGQVYSYEQYF
TGTGCCAGCAGCACTGGACAGGTCTATTCCTACGAGCAGTACTTC
>TRBJ1-1|once|.|TRBV5-6
CASSSDTDRMGTEAFF
TGTGCCAGCAGCTCTGACACTGACAGGATGGGCACTGAAGCTTTCTTT
>TRBJ2-1|.|TRBD2|TRBV19
CASGTSRPYNEQFF
TGTGCCAGTGGGACTAGTCGGCCTTACAATGAGCAGTTCTTC
>TRBJ2-4|.|TRBD2|TRBV4-3
CASSQEDRGGAKNIQYF
TGCGCCAGCAGCCAAGAGGATCGCGGGGGGGCCAAAAACATTCAGTACTTC
>TRBJ2-1|.|.|TRBV2
CASREKRAEQFF
TGTGCCAGCAGGGAAAAGCGGGCTGAGCAGTTCTTC
>TRBJ2-1|.|TRBD2|TRBV7-6
CASSRSGGAFSSYNEQFF
TGTGCCAGCAGCCGCAGCGGGGGGGCTTTCTCCTCCTACAATGAGCAGTTCTTC
>TRBJ2-7|.|.|TRBV29-1
CSVGTGWDYEQYF
TGCAGCGTTGGTACAGGGTGGGATTACGAGCAGTACTTC
>TRBJ2-3|few|TRBD1|TRBV7-6
CASSPSDRGQENTQYF
TGTGCCAGCAGCCCATCGGACAGGGGGCAGGAAAATACGCAGTATTTT
>TRBJ2-3|.|.|TRBV15
CATSRDPRMDTQYF
TGTGCCACCAGCAGAGACCCGAGGATGGATACGCAGTATTTT
>TRBJ2-3|.|.|TRBV6-5
CASTQAQSPDTQYF
TGTGCCAGCACCCAGGCCCAGTCTCCAGATACGCAGTATTTT
>TRBJ2-3|.|.|TRBV5-6
CASSLEPGRGNRSTDTQYF
TGTGCCAGCAGCTTGGAACCGGGCCGAGGGAACCGGAGCACAGATACGCAGTATTTT
>TRBJ2-7|.|.|TRBV7-9
CASSLLFGQSDEQYF
TGTGCCAGCAGCTTACTCTTTGGACAGTCCGACGAGCAGTACTTC
>TRBJ2-7|.|TRBD2|TRBV27
CASSLSGRAGGPSYEQYF
TGTGCCAGCAGTTTAAGCGGTAGGGCGGGGGGCCCCTCCTACGAGCAGTACTTC
>TRBJ1-5|.|.|TRBV9
CASSVGGTSNQPQHF
TGTGCCAGCAGCGTAGGGGGGACAAGTAATCAGCCCCAGCATTTT
>TRBJ2-5|few|TRBD2|TRBV19
CASSIRGGETQYF
TGTGCCAGTAGTATAAGGGGAGGGGAGACCCAGTACTTC
>TRBJ1-5|.|.|TRBV28
CASSPPLCSNQPQHF
TGTGCCAGCAGTCCGCCACTGTGTAGCAATCAGCCCCAGCATTTT
>TRBJ2-1|once|TRBD1|TRBV11-2
CASSLDRDSYNEQFF
TGTGCCAGCAGCTTAGATCGGGACAGTTACAATGAGCAGTTCTTC
>TRBJ2-7|.|.|TRBV5-4
CASSLDGGIGLYEQYF
TGTGCCAGCAGCTTGGATGGCGGGATAGGTCTGTACGAGCAGTACTTC
>TRBJ2-1|.|.|TRBV25-1
CASSEEFSSYNEQFF
TGTGCCAGCAGTGAAGAATTCAGCTCCTACAATGAGCAGTTCTTC
>TRBJ1-5|.|TRBD1|TRBV6-1
CASSEGSYHRGPGDQPQHF
TGTGCCAGCAGTGAGGGGTCATACCACAGGGGACCGGGGGATCAGCCCCAGCATTTT
>TRBJ2-3|.|TRBD1|TRBV30
CAWSRTGDGADTQYF
TGTGCCTGGAGCCGGACAGGGGATGGGGCAGATACGCAGTATTTT
>TRBJ2-7|.|TRBD2|TRBV7-8
CASSPDGTSDSYEQYF
TGTGCCAGCAGCCCGGATGGCACTAGCGATTCCTACGAGCAGTACTTC
>TRBJ1-1|once|TRBD1|TRBV2
CASETGGLNTEAFF
TGTGCCAGCGAGACAGGGGGCCTGAACACTGAAGCTTTCTTT
>TRBJ2-3|.|TRBD2|TRBV19
CASKISGDTQYF
TGTGCCAGTAAGATTAGCGGGGACACGCAGTATTTT
>TRBJ1-6|.|TRBD1|TRBV2
CASSVPGTGDSPLHF
TGTGCCAGCAGCGTTCCTGGGACAGGGGATTCACCCCTCCACTTT
>TRBJ1-1|.|.|TRBV28
CASSTEGRTEAFF
TGTGCCAGCAGTACGGAGGGTCGGACTGAAGCTTTCTTT
>TRBJ1-5|.|TRBD1|TRBV28
CASHPTGDMTSNQPQHF
TGTGCCAGCCATCCTACAGGGGACATGACTAGCAATCAGCCCCAGCATTTT
>TRBJ1-2|.|TRBD1|TRBV4-3
CASSQNRDRGHGYTF
TGCGCCAGCAGCCAAAACCGGGACAGGGGGCATGGCTACACCTTC